The rows below give T cell receptor beta chains drawn from one sample of a study of blood T cell repertoires in COVID-19. Some clones are missing from TCRdb's copy, which holds only in-frame ones; the method was immunoSEQ multiplex PCR. This table holds 270,000 or so clones, roughly 79% found once. Sequencing input: peripheral blood. The receptors stem from a woman in her sixties with active or convalescent COVID-19. Both conserved end residues are part of each CDR3. Fields, in order: clone size, V gene, J gene, D gene, CDR3 DNA, CDR3 protein. The D gene is left open where the match is weak. Size values are once, few and many counts, or a class for expanded clones, and some rows have none.

size: -
V: TRBV7-8
J: TRBJ1-4
D: TRBD1
DNA: TGTGCCAGCAGCCTCAAGATTACAGGGGGTGGTGAAAAACTGTTTTTT
CDR3: CASSLKITGGGEKLFF

size: -
V: TRBV11-2
J: TRBJ1-3
D: -
DNA: TGTGCCAGCAGCTTAACGGAGGCTGGAAACACCATATATTTT
CDR3: CASSLTEAGNTIYF

size: -
V: TRBV5-1
J: TRBJ2-5
D: TRBD1
DNA: TGCGCCAGCAGGACCGGGACAGGGGGCTTGGAGACCCAGTACTTC
CDR3: CASRTGTGGLETQYF

size: -
V: TRBV10-3
J: TRBJ2-5
D: -
DNA: TGTGCCATCAGTGGTGGCAGGGAAGAGACCCAGTACTTC
CDR3: CAISGGREETQYF

size: -
V: TRBV7-3
J: TRBJ2-2
D: -
DNA: TGTGCCAGCAGCTTAAATTTTGGGGGGACCGGGGAGCTGTTTTTT
CDR3: CASSLNFGGTGELFF

size: -
V: TRBV4-1
J: TRBJ1-2
D: -
DNA: TGCGCCAGCAGCCAAGAATTCAGGAGGCTTAACTATGGCTACACCTTC
CDR3: CASSQEFRRLNYGYTF

size: -
V: TRBV9
J: TRBJ2-2
D: TRBD1
DNA: TGTGCCAGCAGCACTACCCCGACAGGGGTTATATCCACCGGGGAGCTGTTTTTT
CDR3: CASSTTPTGVISTGELFF

size: -
V: TRBV7-3
J: TRBJ2-5
D: -
DNA: TGTGCCAGCAGCTTACACAGGGAGGAGACCCAGTACTTC
CDR3: CASSLHREETQYF

size: -
V: TRBV10-3
J: TRBJ1-2
D: TRBD1
DNA: TGTGCCGTCACAGGGGGCAGCTATGGCTACACCTTC
CDR3: CAVTGGSYGYTF

size: -
V: TRBV7-2
J: TRBJ2-7
D: -
DNA: TGTGCCAGCAGCGTGACAGGTATGGCCTCCTACGAGCAGTACTTC
CDR3: CASSVTGMASYEQYF

size: -
V: TRBV6-5
J: TRBJ1-1
D: TRBD1
DNA: TGTGCCAGCAGTCCGGACAGGGGGGACACTGAAGCTTTCTTT
CDR3: CASSPDRGDTEAFF

size: -
V: TRBV25-1
J: TRBJ2-3
D: TRBD2
DNA: TGTGCCAGCAGTGAACCAGCAGCGGGGACAGATACGCAGTATTTT
CDR3: CASSEPAAGTDTQYF

size: -
V: TRBV10-2
J: TRBJ2-7
D: -
DNA: TGCGCCAGCAGTGACGGTGGCGGTCGCTCCTACGAGCAGTACTTC
CDR3: CASSDGGGRSYEQYF

size: -
V: TRBV21-1
J: TRBJ2-7
D: -
DNA: TGTGCCAGCATGGTGCAGGGTGGGCCTTACGAGCAGTACTTC
CDR3: CASMVQGGPYEQYF

size: -
V: TRBV3-1/TRBV3-2
J: TRBJ2-5
D: -
DNA: TGTGCCAGCAGCCAGACGACTGGAAGAGAGACCCAGTACTTC
CDR3: CASSQTTGRETQYF

size: -
V: TRBV6-2/TRBV6-3
J: TRBJ2-1
D: TRBD2
DNA: TGTGCCAGCAGTCAACTAGCGGCCCACTACAATGAGCAGTTCTTC
CDR3: CASSQLAAHYNEQFF

size: -
V: TRBV7-3
J: TRBJ2-3
D: TRBD2
DNA: TGTGCCAGCAGCCCAGGACTAGCGGGGGGGCAAGTGGCAGATACGCAGTATTTT
CDR3: CASSPGLAGGQVADTQYF

size: -
V: TRBV5-6
J: TRBJ1-1
D: -
DNA: TGTGCCAGCAGCTTGATTGCAGGGTCCACTGAAGCTTTCTTT
CDR3: CASSLIAGSTEAFF

size: -
V: TRBV7-2
J: TRBJ2-1
D: TRBD2
DNA: TGTGCCAGCAGCTACCAAGGGACTAGCGGGGGGGTTTTCAATGAGCAGTTCTTC
CDR3: CASSYQGTSGGVFNEQFF

size: once
V: TRBV5-6
J: TRBJ2-7
D: -
DNA: TGTGCCAGCAGCTTGGATCCGGGGGCCTACGAGCAGTACTTC
CDR3: CASSLDPGAYEQYF

size: -
V: TRBV5-1
J: TRBJ2-7
D: TRBD1
DNA: TGCGCCAGCAGCGAACAGGGGTCCTACGAGCAGTACTTC
CDR3: CASSEQGSYEQYF

size: -
V: TRBV11-1
J: TRBJ2-3
D: TRBD1
DNA: TGTGCCAGCAGCTTCGGGACAGCCAGCACAGATACGCAGTATTTT
CDR3: CASSFGTASTDTQYF

size: -
V: TRBV19
J: TRBJ1-3
D: TRBD1
DNA: TGTGCCAGTGTAGGACAGGGGGATCAAAACACCATATATTTT
CDR3: CASVGQGDQNTIYF

size: -
V: TRBV10-1
J: TRBJ1-1
D: TRBD1
DNA: TGCGCCAGCCGAGGACAGGGAAACACTGAAGCTTTCTTT
CDR3: CASRGQGNTEAFF

size: -
V: TRBV25-1
J: TRBJ2-3
D: TRBD2
DNA: TGTGCCAGCAGTGGGGGGGGGACTAGCACAGATACGCAGTATTTT
CDR3: CASSGGGTSTDTQYF

size: -
V: TRBV5-6
J: TRBJ2-1
D: TRBD2
DNA: TGTGCCAGCAGCTGGGACCTAGCGGGGGTTTACAATGAGCAGTTCTTC
CDR3: CASSWDLAGVYNEQFF

size: -
V: TRBV7-9
J: TRBJ2-1
D: -
DNA: TGTGCCAGCACTTCTTGGAGCTCCTACAATGAGCAGTTCTTC
CDR3: CASTSWSSYNEQFF

size: once
V: TRBV28
J: TRBJ1-1
D: -
DNA: TGTGCCAGCAGTTTGAGCGACACTGAAGCTTTCTTT
CDR3: CASSLSDTEAFF

size: -
V: TRBV5-6
J: TRBJ1-1
D: -
DNA: TGTGCCAGCAGCTTCTATCAGAACACTGAAGCTTTCTTT
CDR3: CASSFYQNTEAFF

size: once
V: TRBV7-3
J: TRBJ2-2
D: TRBD2
DNA: TGTGCCAGCAGCTCGCGGGGGAACGGGGAGCTGTTTTTT
CDR3: CASSSRGNGELFF

size: few
V: TRBV19
J: TRBJ1-6
D: -
DNA: TGTGCCAGTAGTACTGGGACTCGAGAGGATTCACCCCTCCACTTT
CDR3: CASSTGTREDSPLHF

size: once
V: TRBV7-2
J: TRBJ2-4
D: TRBD2
DNA: TGTGCCAGCACCCCGACGTCCCCCCGGGGGGGCCGTAACATTCAGTACTTC
CDR3: CASTPTSPRGGRNIQYF

size: -
V: TRBV3-1/TRBV3-2
J: TRBJ2-1
D: -
DNA: TGTGCCAGCAGCCAAGATCGGGGGTCCTACAATGAGCAGTTCTTC
CDR3: CASSQDRGSYNEQFF

size: -
V: TRBV7-8
J: TRBJ2-1
D: TRBD1
DNA: TGTGCCAGCAGCTTAGCGGGGAGGACAGGGGGCCGGAATGAGCAGTTCTTC
CDR3: CASSLAGRTGGRNEQFF

size: -
V: TRBV12-5
J: TRBJ1-2
D: -
DNA: TGTGCTAGTGGTTTCGGCACTAACTATGGCCACACCTTC
CDR3: CASGFGTNYGHTF

size: -
V: TRBV2
J: TRBJ1-5
D: TRBD1
DNA: TGTGCCAGCAGTCAGGGGGCCCGTAATCAGCCCCAGCATTTT
CDR3: CASSQGARNQPQHF

size: -
V: TRBV5-8
J: TRBJ2-7
D: TRBD2
DNA: TGTGCCAGCAGCTTTGGGACTAGCTACGAGCAGTACTTC
CDR3: CASSFGTSYEQYF

size: -
V: TRBV19
J: TRBJ2-5
D: -
DNA: TGTGCCAGTAGTCCCCTACAGGGTTCGGTTATAGAGACCCAGTACTTC
CDR3: CASSPLQGSVIETQYF

size: -
V: TRBV21-1
J: TRBJ2-3
D: -
DNA: TGTGCCAGCAGTTACCGGGACAGGGTGGAAGATACGCAGTATTTT
CDR3: CASSYRDRVEDTQYF

size: -
V: TRBV7-9
J: TRBJ2-7
D: -
DNA: TGTGCCAGCAGCGAATCGGGGTCTGGCGAGCAGTACTTC
CDR3: CASSESGSGEQYF

size: -
V: TRBV6-5
J: TRBJ2-1
D: -
DNA: TGTGCCAGCAGGGGGGCGGATGAGCAGTTCTTC
CDR3: CASRGADEQFF

size: -
V: TRBV7-8
J: TRBJ2-1
D: -
DNA: TGTGCCAGCAGCTTAGCTGGGCCGTACAATGAGCAGTTCTTC
CDR3: CASSLAGPYNEQFF

size: -
V: TRBV7-2
J: TRBJ2-7
D: -
DNA: TGTGCCAGCAGCTTAGACATCTACGAGCAGTACTTC
CDR3: CASSLDIYEQYF

size: -
V: TRBV5-1
J: TRBJ1-1
D: -
DNA: TGCGCCAGCAGCACACAAGGGGTGGGGACTGAAGCTTTCTTT
CDR3: CASSTQGVGTEAFF

size: -
V: TRBV5-4
J: TRBJ1-1
D: -
DNA: TGTGCCAGCAGCCTTGACAGGTCGCCGGTGAACACTGAAGCTTTCTTT
CDR3: CASSLDRSPVNTEAFF

size: few
V: TRBV7-2
J: TRBJ2-2
D: -
DNA: TGTGCCAGCAGCTTAGGAGGAGGGTACTCCACCGGGGAGCTGTTTTTT
CDR3: CASSLGGGYSTGELFF

size: -
V: TRBV2
J: TRBJ2-1
D: -
DNA: TGTGCCAGCAGTATCCCCAGCTCCTACAATGAGCAGTTCTTC
CDR3: CASSIPSSYNEQFF

size: -
V: TRBV12-5
J: TRBJ2-7
D: TRBD2
DNA: TGTGCTAGTGGACCAAGGGGAGGGATACACGAGCAGTACTTC
CDR3: CASGPRGGIHEQYF

size: -
V: TRBV6-6
J: TRBJ2-1
D: TRBD1
DNA: TGTGCCAGCAGCACCCAAGGGACAGGGCACAATGAGCAGTTCTTC
CDR3: CASSTQGTGHNEQFF

size: -
V: TRBV20-1
J: TRBJ2-1
D: -
DNA: TGCAGTGCTAGAGATTCCAGAGAGCAGTTCTTC
CDR3: CSARDSREQFF

size: -
V: TRBV6-5
J: TRBJ2-7
D: -
DNA: TGTGCCAGCAGTCTTGACAGGACCTCCTACGAGCAGTACTTC
CDR3: CASSLDRTSYEQYF

size: -
V: TRBV9
J: TRBJ2-1
D: TRBD2
DNA: TGTGCCAGCAGCGCTAGCGGGGGCTCCTACAATGAGCAGTTCTTC
CDR3: CASSASGGSYNEQFF